This T cell receptor beta chain was recorded in a study of OX40 agonist ivuxolimab in advanced cancers. Clones were read by immunoSEQ multiplex PCR, and TCRdb kept only the in-frame ones, dropping some. Seen here are over 65,000 clones, roughly 87% observed once, and the top ten hold around 1.9%. This CDR3 contains 13 residues. The germline CDR1 and CDR2 sequences are LNHDA and SQIVND (reference sequence). Trimming removed 4 bases from V and 3 bases from J, with 10 bases in between. This sample comprised CD4+ or CD8+ T cells sorted from blood, obtained in a trial of the OX40 agonist ivuxolimab. The receptor was derived from an adult with an advanced solid tumor such as melanoma, head and neck, liver or kidney cancer. The V and J genes are TRBV19 and TRBJ2-7; no clear D. The CDR3 region has the DNA TGTGCCAGTAGTAAGTTGGGCGGCTACGAGCAGTACTTC. This codes for CASSKLGGYEQYF.